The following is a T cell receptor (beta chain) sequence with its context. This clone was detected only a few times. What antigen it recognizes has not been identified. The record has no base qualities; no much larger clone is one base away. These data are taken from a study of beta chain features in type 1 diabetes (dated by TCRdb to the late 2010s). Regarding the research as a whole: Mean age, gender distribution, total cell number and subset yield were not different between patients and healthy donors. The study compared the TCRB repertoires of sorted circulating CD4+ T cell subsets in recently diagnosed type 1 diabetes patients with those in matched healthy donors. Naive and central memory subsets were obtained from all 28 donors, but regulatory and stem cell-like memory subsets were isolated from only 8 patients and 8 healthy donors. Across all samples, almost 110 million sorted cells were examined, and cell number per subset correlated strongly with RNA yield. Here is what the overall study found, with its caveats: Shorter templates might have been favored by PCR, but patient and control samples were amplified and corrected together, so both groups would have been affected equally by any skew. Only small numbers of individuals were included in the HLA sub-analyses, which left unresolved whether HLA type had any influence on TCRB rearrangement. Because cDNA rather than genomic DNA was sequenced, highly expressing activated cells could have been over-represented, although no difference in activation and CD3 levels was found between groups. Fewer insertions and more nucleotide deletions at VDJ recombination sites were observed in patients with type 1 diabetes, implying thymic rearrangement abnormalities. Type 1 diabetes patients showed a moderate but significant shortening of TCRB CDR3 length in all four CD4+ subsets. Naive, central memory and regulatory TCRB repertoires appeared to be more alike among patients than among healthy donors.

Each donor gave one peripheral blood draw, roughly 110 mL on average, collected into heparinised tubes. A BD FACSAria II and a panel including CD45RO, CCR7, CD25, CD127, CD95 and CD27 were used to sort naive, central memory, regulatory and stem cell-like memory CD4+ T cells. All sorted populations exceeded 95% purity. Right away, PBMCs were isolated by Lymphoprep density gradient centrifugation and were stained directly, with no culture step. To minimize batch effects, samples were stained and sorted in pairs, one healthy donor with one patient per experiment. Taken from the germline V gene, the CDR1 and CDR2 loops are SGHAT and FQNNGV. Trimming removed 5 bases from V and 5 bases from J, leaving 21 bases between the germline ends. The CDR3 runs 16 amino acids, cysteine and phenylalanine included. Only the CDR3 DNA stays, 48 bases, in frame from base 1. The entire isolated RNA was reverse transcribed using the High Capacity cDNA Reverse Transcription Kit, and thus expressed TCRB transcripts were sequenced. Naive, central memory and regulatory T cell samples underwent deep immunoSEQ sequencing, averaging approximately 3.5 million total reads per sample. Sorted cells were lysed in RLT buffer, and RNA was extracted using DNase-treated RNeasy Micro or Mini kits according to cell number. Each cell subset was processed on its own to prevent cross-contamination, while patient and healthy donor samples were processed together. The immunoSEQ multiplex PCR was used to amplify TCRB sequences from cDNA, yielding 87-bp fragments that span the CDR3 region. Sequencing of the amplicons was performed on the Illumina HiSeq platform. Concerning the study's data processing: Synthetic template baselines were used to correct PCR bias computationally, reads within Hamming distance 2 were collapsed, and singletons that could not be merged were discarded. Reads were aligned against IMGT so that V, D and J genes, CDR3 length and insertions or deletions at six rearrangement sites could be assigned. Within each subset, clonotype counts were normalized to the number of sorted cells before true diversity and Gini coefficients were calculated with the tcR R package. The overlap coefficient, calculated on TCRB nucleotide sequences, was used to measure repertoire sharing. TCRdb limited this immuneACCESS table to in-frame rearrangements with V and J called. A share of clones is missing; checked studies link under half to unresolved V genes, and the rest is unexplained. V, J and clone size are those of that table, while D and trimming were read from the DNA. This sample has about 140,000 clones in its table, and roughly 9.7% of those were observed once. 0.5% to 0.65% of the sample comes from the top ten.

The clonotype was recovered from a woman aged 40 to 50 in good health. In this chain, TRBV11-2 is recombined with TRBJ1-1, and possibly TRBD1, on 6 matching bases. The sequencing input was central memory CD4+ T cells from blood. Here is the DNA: TGTGCCAGCAGCCAACAGGTTATGGGGGCGGGTACTGAAGCTTTCTTT. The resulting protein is CASSQQVMGAGTEAFF. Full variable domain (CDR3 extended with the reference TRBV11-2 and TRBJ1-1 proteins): EAGVAQSPRYKIIEKRQSVAFWCNPISGHATLYWYQQILGQGPKLLIQFQNNGVVDDSQLPKDRFSAERLKGVDSTLKIQPAKLEDSAVYLCASSQQVMGAGTEAFFGQGTRLTVV.